This T cell receptor (beta chain) was sequenced during a study of T cell repertoires in cytomegalovirus infection. Study details: Matching HLA type, along with CMV infection, was indicated by public TCR beta signatures.

The ends lost 7 bases at V and 6 bases at J; junction bases unmatched: 11. Looked up from germline, CDR1 is MGHRA and CDR2 is YSYEKL. This CDR3 comprises 15 residues. A remark on this clonotype: Its antigen is undetermined.

TCRdb reprocessed the reads with MiXCR, giving one entry per CDR3 protein. The sample includes 75,000 to 95,000 distinct CDR3 sequences, approximately 46% of them seen just once. This rearrangement joins TRBV4-1 to TRBJ2-2; 7 bases line up with TRBD2. This receptor was identified in a human donor in good health (CMV status not recorded). Some clones in this sample may be carry-over from other donors' samples. The sample consisted of CD8+ T cells from cultured PBMCs, taken from culture after CMV antigen stimulation. DNA for the CDR3: TGCGCCAGCAACCCCGAGGAGCGGGGATCCGGGGAGCTGTTTTTT. It specifies CASNPEERGSGELFF.